The rows below give T cell receptor beta chains drawn from one sample of a study of T cell repertoires in cytomegalovirus infection. TCRdb itself ran the reads through MiXCR, one entry per CDR3 protein. The sample records around 450,000 distinct CDR3 sequences, approximately 32% being singletons. Specimen: PBMCs. The source is a human donor in good health (CMV status not recorded). Some clones in this sample may be carry-over from other donors' samples. CDR3s include the opening cysteine and the closing phenylalanine or tryptophan. A D gene is named only where the DNA matches it firmly. Size is stated for part of the rows, as once, few or many counts, or as a class when the clone is expanded.

CDR3	DNA	J	D	size	V
CASSTTSGGNNSPLHF	TGTGCCAGTAGTACTACTTCAGGGGGCAATAATTCACCCCTCCACTTT	TRBJ1-6	TRBD1	few	TRBV19
CASSLGARVRTTGELFF	TGTGCCAGCAGCTTGGGGGCCAGGGTTAGGACCACCGGGGAGCTGTTTTTT	TRBJ2-2	.	.	TRBV5-6
CASSWDRVDLGEQYF	TGTGCCAGCAGTTGGGACAGGGTGGATCTGGGCGAGCAGTACTTC	TRBJ2-7	TRBD1	few	TRBV6-6
CASSSLDIGNTEAFF	TGTGCCAGCAGCTCCCTTGATATAGGCAACACTGAAGCTTTCTTT	TRBJ1-1	.	few	TRBV7-6
CASSGLSYNEQFF	TGTGCCAGTTCCGGACTCTCCTACAATGAGCAGTTCTTC	TRBJ2-1	.	.	TRBV12-3/TRBV12-4
CASSHSWAGRGDTQYF	TGTGCCAGCAGCCATTCCTGGGCAGGGCGGGGGGATACGCAGTATTTT	TRBJ2-3	TRBD2	.	TRBV3-1
CASSLGQSSYEQYF	TGTGCCAGCAGTTTAGGACAGAGCTCCTACGAGCAGTACTTC	TRBJ2-7	.	few	TRBV28
CASSLLAGGAGVDIQYF	TGTGCCAGCAGCCTTTTAGCGGGGGGCGCGGGTGTTGACATTCAGTACTTC	TRBJ2-4	TRBD2	few	TRBV5-6
CATSDRPGLPYTGELFF	TGTGCCACCAGTGACCGACCGGGACTACCCTACACCGGGGAGCTGTTTTTT	TRBJ2-2	TRBD2	.	TRBV24-1
CASSPGLADYEQYF	TGTGCCAGCAGCCCAGGACTAGCGGACTACGAGCAGTACTTC	TRBJ2-7	TRBD2	.	TRBV5-4
CASSFPSGGPPDTQYF	TGTGCCAGCAGTTTTCCCAGCGGGGGGCCTCCGGATACGCAGTATTTT	TRBJ2-3	TRBD2	.	TRBV27
CASSRHGGGIYNEQFF	TGTGCCAGCAGCCGCCATGGGGGAGGAATTTACAATGAGCAGTTCTTC	TRBJ2-1	.	many	TRBV7-2